The present TCR beta chain was sequenced within a study of OX40 agonist ivuxolimab in advanced cancers. For the study in its entirety: Ivuxolimab was a fully human IgG2 agonistic monoclonal antibody targeting the costimulatory receptor OX40 (CD134). Intravenous ivuxolimab was administered to patients every 2 weeks at six dose levels: 0.01, 0.1, 0.3, 1.5, 3 and 10 mg/kg. Of the approximately 54 patients in dose escalation, some 20 had hepatocellular carcinoma, about 15 had melanoma, 9 had renal cell carcinoma and 9 had head and neck cancer. In the dose-escalation cohort, over 65% of patients were male, and the mean age was approximately 55 years, with a range of about 20 to 90. Prior anti-PD-1, anti-PD-L1 or anti-CTLA-4 therapy was permitted, and about two fifths of dose-escalation patients had received checkpoint inhibitors. Partial responses occurred in three dose-escalation patients, of whom one had hepatocellular carcinoma and two had cutaneous melanoma. Peripheral TCRbeta sequencing aimed to test whether ivuxolimab altered TCR sequence diversity and caused clonal T-cell expansion. The paper covers the monotherapy dose-escalation part of the phase I ivuxolimab trial, which included N of about 51 patients.

To sequence the TCRbeta CDR3 region, genomic DNA was isolated from the sorted cells. TCRbeta CDR3 regions were sequenced using the immunoSEQ Assay. Here the immuneACCESS table is served through TCRdb, limited to in-frame sequences with V and J called. Missing clones are a known gap in these copies; in checked studies unresolved V genes cover under half, and the rest lacks a known reason. Recorded for this sample are roughly 90,000 clones; 91% of them occurred a single time. The ten biggest clones cover about 8.7% of the sample. Patients with a history of autoimmune disease or receiving systemic immunosuppression were excluded from the trial. In every dose cohort, peripheral blood was drawn for TCR sequencing at baseline, cycle 4 day 1, and cycle 7 day 1. The samples were taken from a phase I, first-in-human, multicenter, open-label dose-escalation trial of ivuxolimab. The trial enrolled adults with locally advanced or metastatic head and neck squamous cell, hepatocellular, melanoma or renal cell carcinoma. Before TCR sequencing, CD4+ and CD8+ T cells were separately sorted from peripheral blood.

Unmatched junction bases come to 12, with V trimmed by 6 bases and J by 7 bases. The CDR3 holds 15 amino acids from the cysteine to the phenylalanine. Only the CDR3 DNA is retained, 45 bases long and in frame from the first base. In the germline V gene, CDR1 corresponds to SGHRS and CDR2 to YFSETQ. Results the study describes overall, beyond this receptor: Low levels of normalized T-cell clonal expansion were also seen in some patients who did not respond. The antigen specificity of the peripheral T cells that underwent clonal expansion was not determined. In partial responders in the 0.1-3.0 mg/kg groups, normalized peripheral clonal expansion was found to be among the lowest, especially among CD8+ T cells. After ivuxolimab, CD8+ T cells had more expanded clones than CD4+ T cells on average. At doses of 0.1 to 3.0 mg/kg, clonal expansion of both CD4+ and CD8+ blood T cells was observed from baseline to week 6.

Of note for this clone: What antigen it recognizes has not been identified. Within one base of it there is no much larger clone, and no base qualities were kept.

The rearrangement combines TRBV5-1 with TRBJ2-4; the junction holds 8 bases that match TRBD2. The clonotype originates from an adult with an advanced solid tumor such as melanoma, head and neck, liver or kidney cancer. Sequenced here: CD4+ or CD8+ T cells sorted from blood, sampled in a trial of the OX40 agonist ivuxolimab. The CDR3 is CASTFSGGGRNIQYF. Here is the DNA: TGCGCCAGCACCTTTTCCGGGGGCGGGAGGAACATTCAGTACTTC.